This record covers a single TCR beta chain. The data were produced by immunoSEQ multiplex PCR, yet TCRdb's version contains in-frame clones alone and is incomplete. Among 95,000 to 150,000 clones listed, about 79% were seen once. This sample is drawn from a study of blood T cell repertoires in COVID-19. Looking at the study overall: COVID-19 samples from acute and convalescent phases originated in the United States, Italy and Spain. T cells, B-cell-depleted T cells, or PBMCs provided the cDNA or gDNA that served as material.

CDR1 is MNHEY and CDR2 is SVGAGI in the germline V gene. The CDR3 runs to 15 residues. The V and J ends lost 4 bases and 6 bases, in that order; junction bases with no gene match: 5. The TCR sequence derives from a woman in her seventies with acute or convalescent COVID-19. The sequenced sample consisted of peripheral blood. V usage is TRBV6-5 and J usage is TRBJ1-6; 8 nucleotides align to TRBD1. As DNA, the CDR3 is TGTGCCAGCAGTTGGACAGGGCAGGTTAATTCACCCCTCCACTTT. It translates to CASSWTGQVNSPLHF.